This T cell receptor (beta chain) was captured in a study of blood T cell repertoires in COVID-19 (dated by TCRdb to about 2020). About the full investigation: The collaborator samples originated in the United States, Italy and Spain and spanned the acute and convalescent phases of COVID-19. The material from the prospective study consisted of cDNA or gDNA derived from T cells, B-cell-depleted T cells, or PBMCs. Subjects who had been exposed to COVID-19, were actively infected with it, or had recovered from it provided the deeply sampled blood TCRbeta repertoires that made up the dataset. The repertoires were made available in a free public database intended to serve as a resource for research on the immune response to SARS-CoV-2. Samples came from the ongoing ImmuneRACE study (first 160 participants) plus 1,254 subjects from 6 global collaborators. A de-identified subject ID, COVID-19 status, age in years and sex were almost always included in the sample metadata. HLA class I and class II types, where available, came from metadata supplied by the sample provider rather than from assay-based typing. Overall study results and their limits: The quantity of clinical and demographic metadata differed by source and by participant and was supplied without curation.

V is cut by 1 base and J by 0 bases, and the space between the germline ends is 5 bases. The germline V gene supplies CDR1 SGHTA and CDR2 FQGNSA. Measured from the cysteine to the phenylalanine, the CDR3 is 14 residues long. The retained sequence is limited to the CDR3, 42 bases, with the frame set at the first base. TCRbeta CDR3 regions were amplified from genomic DNA by means of the immunoSEQ Assay, a bias-controlled multiplex PCR. The study's processing was this. The number of nucleated cells in each sample was estimated by amplification of reference gene primers within the assay. To quantify the absolute abundance of each unique TCRbeta CDR3 rearrangement, sequence reads were collapsed and filtered. For each sample, productive Simpson clonality was calculated as the square root of Simpson's diversity index across productive rearrangements. TCRdb took this table from immuneACCESS and kept in-frame rearrangements with V and J called. Such tables lack part of the clones; where checked against another copy, unresolved V genes explain under half of the gap, and the rest is unexplained. D and trimming come from the DNA, and the V and J calls and clone size come from that table. The sample table contains 150,000 to 200,000 clones; only one count was recorded for about nine tenths of them. Together, the top ten hold approximately 4% of the sample.

As for this clone: This receptor's antigen is unknown. The input lacks base qualities; no much larger clone sits a single base away.

The collaborating institutions used their own protocols to collect whole blood in K2EDTA tubes. Collaborator samples were shipped for TCRbeta analysis as frozen whole blood, isolated PBMCs, or DNA extracted from either sample type. The sample consisted of peripheral blood. The TCR sequence derives from a woman in her sixties or seventies with acute or convalescent COVID-19. The receptor chain draws on TRBV7-2 and TRBJ2-3; the D gene cannot be resolved reliably. CDR3 sequence: CASSLVSSTDTQYF. The sequenced DNA: TGTGCCAGCAGCTTAGTATCTAGCACAGATACGCAGTATTTT.